A selection of T cell receptor beta chains follows, all from one sample in a study of PD-1 blockade in classical Hodgkin lymphoma. Clones were sequenced by immunoSEQ multiplex PCR, and TCRdb holds only the in-frame ones, with some missing. The table lists roughly 20,000 clones, about 77% of them singletons. This specimen was peripheral blood mononuclear cells (PBMCs), taken before the fourth cycle of nivolumab. Receptors were obtained from a human donor with classical Hodgkin lymphoma. The CDR3 runs from the conserved cysteine through the conserved F or W. The D gene is left open where the match is weak. Clone size is stated in some rows and not others, as once, few, many or a class when expanded.

cdr3_nt cdr3_aa d_call j_call v_call clone_size
TGTGCCAGCAGACCAGGGGGCGTGGGACGCACTGAAGCTTTCTTT CASRPGGVGRTEAFF TRBD1 TRBJ1-1 TRBV28 few
TGTGCCAGTAGTATGATCCCTGGGTACGAGCAGTACTTC CASSMIPGYEQYF . TRBJ2-7 TRBV19 .
TGTGCCAGCAGCTTGGACGTCTCCGCGGGGATCACCATATATTTT CASSLDVSAGITIYF . TRBJ1-3 TRBV7-2 .
TGTGCCAGCAGCTTAAAGGTTTCGGACACCGGGGAGCTGTTTTTT CASSLKVSDTGELFF . TRBJ2-2 TRBV7-8 .
TGCGCCAGCAGCGGGACACAGAACACTGAAGCTTTCTTT CASSGTQNTEAFF . TRBJ1-1 TRBV5-1 few
TGTGCCAGCAGTTCCCTCACGGGGACCGGGCCTACACCCCTCCACTTT CASSSLTGTGPTPLHF . TRBJ1-6 TRBV28 .
TGTGCCAGCAGTGGGACGACAGGAACCTACGAGCAGTACTTC CASSGTTGTYEQYF . TRBJ2-7 TRBV6-5 .
TGTGCCAGCAGCTTGGGTGACAGCCACTCAACTAATGAAAAACTGTTTTTT CASSLGDSHSTNEKLFF . TRBJ1-4 TRBV5-6 .
TGTGCCAGCTCACCACGAGCCGGGACAGGGTTTTCGGGCGAGCAGTACTTC CASSPRAGTGFSGEQYF TRBD1 TRBJ2-7 TRBV18 .
TGTGCCAGCAGCTTACCCCCGGGACCACTCCTAAACGAGCAGTACTTC CASSLPPGPLLNEQYF . TRBJ2-7 TRBV7-2 .
TGTGCCAGCAGCTCATTAGGGTACAGAGATGGCTACACCTTC CASSSLGYRDGYTF . TRBJ1-2 TRBV7-8 few
TGTGCCAGCAGAGGAGAGGGACAGGGAGCCTATGGCTACACCTTC CASRGEGQGAYGYTF TRBD1 TRBJ1-2 TRBV28 .
TGTGCCAGCAGTCTGGCAGGGTCCTATAATTCACCCCTCCACTTT CASSLAGSYNSPLHF . TRBJ1-6 TRBV27 .
TGTGCCAGCAGCTTAGCAGGGACTAGCGGGAGTACGCAGTATTTT CASSLAGTSGSTQYF TRBD2 TRBJ2-3 TRBV7-6 .
TGCGCCAGCAGCTTGGTACAGGGTGTTTTCAATGAGCAGTTCTTC CASSLVQGVFNEQFF . TRBJ2-1 TRBV5-1 .
TGTGCCAGTAGGAATCTGGGTGGGCCCCAGCATTTT CASRNLGGPQHF . TRBJ1-5 TRBV19 .
TGTGCCAGCAGTGCGGGGGACCCTACGTTGGGGTACTTC CASSAGDPTLGYF . TRBJ2-7 TRBV25-1 .
TGTGCCAGCCTAACAGGGGCGTTTACTGAAGCTTTCTTT CASLTGAFTEAFF TRBD1 TRBJ1-1 TRBV28 once
TGCAGCGTTGGGGAATTATTCGAGCAGTACTTC CSVGELFEQYF . TRBJ2-7 TRBV29-1 .
TGTGCCAGCAGTTACCTAGGGGGAGGTGGCTACACCTTC CASSYLGGGGYTF . TRBJ1-2 TRBV6-5 .
TGTGCCAGCAGCTTAGGGCTGGCGGGGGGCACCGGGGAGCTGTTTTTT CASSLGLAGGTGELFF TRBD2 TRBJ2-2 TRBV7-6 few
TGTGCCAGCAGCTTAGCGGGGGGGGCTGGCTACACCTTC CASSLAGGAGYTF . TRBJ1-2 TRBV7-2 .
TGTGCCAGCAGAGAGCTTCCAGGGGGGAGGAACACTGAAGCTTTCTTT CASRELPGGRNTEAFF TRBD1 TRBJ1-1 TRBV28 .
TGTGCCAGCAGCCCCAGACAGGCCGGGGCCAACGTCCTGACTTTC CASSPRQAGANVLTF . TRBJ2-6 TRBV4-2 .
TGTGCCAGCAGCTTAGGTACGGGAGGAGAAAAACTGTTTTTT CASSLGTGGEKLFF . TRBJ1-4 TRBV7-6 .
TGTGCCAGTAGTATACTTGGGGGGGAGCTGTTTTTT CASSILGGELFF . TRBJ2-2 TRBV19 few
TGTGCCAGCAGCTTACTTAAAGGACAGGGATTAGAGACCCAGTACTTC CASSLLKGQGLETQYF TRBD1 TRBJ2-5 TRBV5-6 .
TGTGCCAGCAGTCTAGGACTAAAGCAGTTCTTC CASSLGLKQFF . TRBJ2-1 TRBV6-6 .
TGTGCCAGTACCAAGGGACAGGGTGACTATGGCTACACCTTC CASTKGQGDYGYTF TRBD1 TRBJ1-2 TRBV19 few
TGTGCCACCCAATTCGGAAACACCATATATTTT CATQFGNTIYF . TRBJ1-3 TRBV6-1 .
TGTGCCAGCTCACCGGGACTAGCGGGAGTCGGTGAGCAGTTCTTC CASSPGLAGVGEQFF TRBD2 TRBJ2-1 TRBV18 .
TGTGCCAGCAGTTACATGCAGGTTACGAACACCGGGGAGCTGTTTTTT CASSYMQVTNTGELFF . TRBJ2-2 TRBV6-5 few